This TCR beta chain is from a study of control samples from healthy donors and cancer patients. Germline V gene sequence: CDR1 MDHEN, CDR2 SYDVKM. V lost 3 bases and J lost 7; bases outside the gene matches: 6. This CDR3 has 15 residues. Libraries were prepared by immunoSEQ multiplex PCR; TCRdb keeps only in-frame clonotypes and omits some of them. The data show roughly 92,000 clones, approximately 91% seen once. This chain links TRBV28 with TRBJ1-5; TRBD1 matches at 10 bases. Sequencing input: blood. The sequence was collected from a woman aged 60-75 years in good health. The DNA for the CDR3 is TGTGCCAGCAGTTTCTATCCGGGACAGGGGCAGCCCCAGCATTTT. It yields the protein CASSFYPGQGQPQHF. The whole variable domain, remainder taken from reference TRBV28 and TRBJ1-5, is DVKVTQSSRYLVKRTGEKVFLECVQDMDHENMFWYRQDPGLGLRLIYFSYDVKMKEKGDIPEGYSVSREKKERFSLILESASTNQTSMYLCASSFYPGQGQPQHFGDGTRLSIL.